This T cell receptor (beta chain) originates from a study of cytomegalovirus exposure and HLA in healthy donors. The V and J ends lost 5 bases and 0 bases, in that order; junction bases with no gene match: 5. Looked up from germline, CDR1 is SGHRS and CDR2 is YFSETQ. CDR3 size: 15 residues. Vbeta (60) and Jbeta (13) primers were used in the PCR. Clones were sequenced by immunoSEQ multiplex PCR, and TCRdb holds only the in-frame ones, with some missing. The table includes 150,000 to 200,000 clones, 70% to 90% detected once. The genes are TRBV5-1 and TRBJ2-3, with TRBD2 identical over 8 bases. This sequence originates from a woman between 45 and 65 years old in good health and CMV-seronegative. What was sequenced was PBMCs. CDR3 residues: CASRRSGASTDTQYF. In DNA, the CDR3 is TGCGCCAGCAGGCGTAGCGGGGCCAGCACAGATACGCAGTATTTT.